This is a list of T cell receptor beta chains from one sample in a study of cytomegalovirus exposure and HLA in healthy donors. The protocol was immunoSEQ multiplex PCR, while the TCRdb copy is restricted to in-frame clones and leaves out a portion. The data show about 200,000 clones, with about 78% seen just once and just under 3% held by the top ten. The sample consisted of PBMCs. Receptors were obtained from a woman in her twenties or thirties in good health and CMV-seronegative. The CDR3 runs from the conserved cysteine through the conserved F or W. The D gene is left open where the match is weak. Where a row states a size, it is once, few, many or the class of an expanded clone; other rows omit it.

clone_size	v_call	j_call	d_call	cdr3_aa	cdr3_nt
.	TRBV7-8	TRBJ1-1	TRBD1	CASSLDRHSEAFF	TGTGCCAGCAGCTTGGACAGGCACTCTGAAGCTTTCTTT
.	TRBV5-6	TRBJ2-7	.	CASSPWRAEQYF	TGTGCCAGCAGTCCTTGGAGGGCCGAGCAGTACTTC
.	TRBV28	TRBJ1-4	TRBD1	CASSLGTGATNEKLFF	TGTGCCAGCAGTTTAGGGACAGGGGCAACTAATGAAAAACTGTTTTTT
.	TRBV30	TRBJ1-2	.	CARTENYRVGGYTF	TGTGCCCGCACGGAGAATTACAGGGTGGGAGGCTACACCTTC
.	TRBV4-1	TRBJ2-7	TRBD1	CASSHTGTGTYEQYF	TGCGCCAGCAGCCACACCGGGACAGGGACATACGAGCAGTACTTC
.	TRBV5-1	TRBJ2-7	TRBD1	CASSPLGQGAAEQYF	TGCGCCAGCAGCCCCCTCGGACAGGGGGCGGCCGAGCAGTACTTC
few	TRBV18	TRBJ2-7	TRBD1	CASSLGQGTYYEQYF	TGTGCCAGCTCCCTCGGACAGGGGACTTACTACGAGCAGTACTTC
few	TRBV7-9	TRBJ1-1	.	CASSAQGFGGSEAFF	TGTGCCAGCAGCGCCCAGGGTTTCGGGGGAAGTGAAGCTTTCTTT
few	TRBV5-4	TRBJ2-4	TRBD2	CASSLGASGGTYF	TGTGCCAGCAGCTTGGGTGCTAGCGGGGGGACCTACTTC
few	TRBV7-8	TRBJ2-1	TRBD2	CASSLGTSPYNEQFF	TGTGCCAGCAGCTTAGGGACTAGCCCCTACAATGAGCAGTTCTTC
.	TRBV5-1	TRBJ2-5	TRBD2	CASSLGLAGETQYF	TGCGCCAGCAGCTTGGGACTAGCGGGAGAGACCCAGTACTTC
few	TRBV5-4	TRBJ1-3	.	CASSLDRVGNTIYF	TGTGCCAGCAGCTTGGACAGGGTGGGAAACACCATATATTTT
few	TRBV5-1	TRBJ2-3	.	CASVLGAGTDTQYF	TGCGCCAGCGTACTGGGGGCGGGCACAGATACGCAGTATTTT
.	TRBV5-1	TRBJ1-1	TRBD1	CASSSNRGSTEAFF	TGCGCCAGCAGCTCAAACAGGGGTAGTACTGAAGCTTTCTTT
.	TRBV9	TRBJ2-1	.	CASSVAPGNEQFF	TGTGCCAGCAGCGTAGCTCCAGGCAATGAGCAGTTCTTC
once	TRBV9	TRBJ2-5	TRBD2	CASSPGGSSETQYF	TGTGCCAGCAGCCCGGGGGGGAGCTCAGAGACCCAGTACTTC
few	TRBV10-3	TRBJ2-6	.	CAITSGANVLTF	TGTGCCATCACTTCTGGGGCCAACGTCCTGACTTTC
.	TRBV19	TRBJ2-1	.	CASKRQGSYNEQFF	TGTGCCAGTAAGAGGCAGGGCTCCTACAATGAGCAGTTCTTC
.	TRBV9	TRBJ1-2	TRBD1	CASSPPGTGGFYGYTF	TGTGCCAGCAGCCCCCCCGGGACAGGGGGGTTCTATGGCTACACCTTC
.	TRBV5-1	TRBJ2-7	TRBD2	CASSYEAGVHEQYF	TGCGCCAGCAGCTATGAAGCGGGGGTCCACGAGCAGTACTTC
.	TRBV19	TRBJ1-4	.	CASKKALVEKLFF	TGTGCCAGTAAGAAGGCTCTAGTTGAAAAACTGTTTTTT
.	TRBV6-6	TRBJ2-1	.	CASSYSHWNEQFF	TGTGCCAGCAGTTACTCGCACTGGAATGAGCAGTTCTTC
.	TRBV5-1	TRBJ2-7	.	CASSRAGGLEQYF	TGCGCCAGCAGCCGGGCAGGCGGGCTCGAGCAGTACTTC
.	TRBV6-1	TRBJ1-1	TRBD1	CASSAQGATIYGTEAFF	TGTGCCAGCAGTGCGCAGGGGGCGACTATTTATGGTACTGAAGCTTTCTTT
.	TRBV20-1	TRBJ2-7	.	CSARGYYEQYF	TGCAGTGCTAGAGGCTACTACGAGCAGTACTTC
.	TRBV6-1	TRBJ2-1	TRBD2	CASSDRTSGSSYNEQFF	TGTGCCAGCAGTGACCGGACTAGCGGAAGCTCCTACAATGAGCAGTTCTTC
.	TRBV15	TRBJ1-6	TRBD1	CATSREGTVNSPLHF	TGTGCCACCAGCAGAGAGGGGACAGTCAATTCACCCCTCCACTTT
.	TRBV30	TRBJ2-5	TRBD1	CAWTRQGSRETQYF	TGTGCCTGGACCCGACAGGGCTCGAGAGAGACCCAGTACTTC
few	TRBV27	TRBJ2-7	TRBD2	CASSPTPGLAGGEQYF	TGTGCCAGCAGTCCCACGCCCGGACTAGCGGGAGGCGAGCAGTACTTC
.	TRBV28	TRBJ2-7	.	CASSLHTGSFQGEQYF	TGTGCCAGCAGTTTACACACAGGGAGTTTTCAGGGCGAGCAGTACTTC
.	TRBV4-1	TRBJ2-5	.	CASSQATGGQETQYF	TGCGCCAGCAGCCAAGCCACCGGGGGCCAAGAGACCCAGTACTTC
few	TRBV9	TRBJ2-7	TRBD2	CASSVGPISSGNYEQYF	TGTGCCAGCAGCGTAGGCCCAATCTCTAGCGGAAATTACGAGCAGTACTTC
.	TRBV6-5	TRBJ2-7	TRBD2	CASRNGRAREQYF	TGTGCCAGCAGAAACGGGAGGGCAAGGGAGCAGTACTTC
.	TRBV27	TRBJ1-1	.	CASSFSGFITEAFF	TGTGCCAGCAGTTTCTCAGGGTTTATCACTGAAGCTTTCTTT
few	TRBV11-2	TRBJ2-3	.	CASSLGAWEASTDTQYF	TGTGCCAGCAGCTTAGGGGCGTGGGAGGCGAGCACAGATACGCAGTATTTT
.	TRBV5-8	TRBJ1-1	TRBD1	CASSWTGGNTEAFF	TGTGCCAGCAGCTGGACAGGGGGGAACACTGAAGCTTTCTTT
.	TRBV7-9	TRBJ1-2	.	CSSSLGGSGYTF	TGTTCCAGCAGCTTAGGAGGCTCTGGCTACACCTTC
.	TRBV11-3	TRBJ1-2	TRBD1	CASSPRDSRNYGYTF	TGTGCCAGCAGCCCCCGGGACAGTCGCAACTATGGCTACACCTTC
few	TRBV7-7	TRBJ1-1	TRBD1	CASSRDSNTEAFF	TGTGCTAGCAGCCGGGACAGCAACACTGAAGCTTTCTTT
.	TRBV4-1	TRBJ1-2	TRBD1	CASSQGQGPPAGGYTF	TGCGCCAGCAGCCAAGGACAGGGGCCGCCTGCTGGTGGCTACACCTTC
.	TRBV19	TRBJ2-7	.	CASSVRDTRYEQYF	TGTGCCAGCTCGGTCCGGGACACCCGCTACGAGCAGTACTTC
once	TRBV30	TRBJ2-3	TRBD2	CAWSGLAGATDTQYF	TGTGCCTGGAGCGGGCTAGCGGGAGCCACAGATACGCAGTATTTT
.	TRBV5-4	TRBJ1-2	.	CASSFPQGNYGYTF	TGTGCCAGCAGCTTCCCCCAGGGGAACTATGGCTACACCTTC
few	TRBV12-5	TRBJ2-1	TRBD2	CASAERGGGEQFF	TGTGCTAGTGCCGAGCGGGGGGGCGGTGAGCAGTTCTTC
.	TRBV6-5	TRBJ2-7	.	CASSRARGSGEQYF	TGTGCCAGCAGTCGGGCACGGGGATCGGGCGAGCAGTACTTC
.	TRBV30	TRBJ2-7	.	CAWSGGAGLGSEQYF	TGTGCCTGGAGTGGCGGGGCGGGGCTGGGGAGCGAGCAGTACTTC
.	TRBV7-9	TRBJ1-1	TRBD1	CASRYSQGANTEAFF	TGTGCCAGCAGATATTCACAGGGGGCGAACACTGAAGCTTTCTTT
once	TRBV7-2	TRBJ1-6	TRBD1	CASSSGTGASPLHF	TGTGCCAGCAGCTCCGGGACAGGGGCTTCACCCCTCCACTTT
.	TRBV29-1	TRBJ1-1	TRBD1	CSVLQGVRVTEAFF	TGCAGCGTTTTACAGGGGGTTCGTGTGACTGAAGCTTTCTTT
.	TRBV2	TRBJ2-3	TRBD1	CASPVQGARTDTQYF	TGTGCCAGCCCCGTCCAGGGGGCCCGGACAGATACGCAGTATTTT
.	TRBV9	TRBJ1-5	.	CASSVGDGGRPQHF	TGTGCCAGCAGCGTAGGGGATGGCGGGCGGCCCCAGCATTTT